This entry concerns a single TCR beta chain. The antigen remains unidentified. Treatment defined: randomized to nivolumab then ipilimumab (arm A) or the reverse (arm B). These data belong to a study of sequential checkpoint blockade in melanoma. Study-wide background: DNA from 85 to 95 pretreatment tumor samples underwent TCRβ immunosequencing.

Data came from immunoSEQ multiplex PCR; TCRdb stores just in-frame clones and leaves some out. Among about 9,600 clones, around 24% were seen once, and the ten largest hold about 17%. Study-wide results and limits: PD-L1 staining and CD8+ counts, not mutational load, tracked tumor T-cell clonality.

This TCR was recovered from a human donor with melanoma. Sequences were derived from tumor tissue (inferred from file names), sampled from a patient given nivolumab and ipilimumab in sequence.

The CDR3 reads CASSQGPEWVTEAFF. CDR3 DNA: TGCGCCAGCAGCCAAGGCCCGGAGTGGGTCACTGAAGCTTTCTTT. The genes are TRBV5-1 and TRBJ1-1, with unresolved D. The CDR3 is 15 amino acids. The germline V gene encodes CDR1 SGHRS and CDR2 YFSETQ. The germline V and J ends were trimmed by 4 bases and 4 bases, with 17 bases remaining between them.